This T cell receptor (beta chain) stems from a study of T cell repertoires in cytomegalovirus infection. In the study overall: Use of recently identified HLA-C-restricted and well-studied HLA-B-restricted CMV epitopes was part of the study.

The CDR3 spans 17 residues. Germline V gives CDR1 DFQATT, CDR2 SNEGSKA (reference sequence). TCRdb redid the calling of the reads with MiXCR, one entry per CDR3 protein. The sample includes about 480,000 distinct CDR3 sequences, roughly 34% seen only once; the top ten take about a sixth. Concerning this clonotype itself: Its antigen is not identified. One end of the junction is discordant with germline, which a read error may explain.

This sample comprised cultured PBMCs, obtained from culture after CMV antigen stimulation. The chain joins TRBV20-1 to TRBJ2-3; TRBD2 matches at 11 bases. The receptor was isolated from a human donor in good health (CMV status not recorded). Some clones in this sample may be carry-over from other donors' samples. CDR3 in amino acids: CSASPPSGRTNKDTRYF. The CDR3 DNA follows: TGCAGTGCCTCACCTCCTAGCGGGAGGACCAATAAAGATACGCGGTATTTT.